A selection of T cell receptor beta chains follows, all from one sample in a study of T cell changes during pregnancy in multiple sclerosis. Using immunoSEQ multiplex PCR, the repertoire was profiled, and TCRdb retains in-frame clones only, with some absent. The repertoire holds 100,000 or so clones, with roughly 94% as singletons. Sample: peripheral blood, taken after pregnancy. The receptors here all came from a female donor in good health, enrolled as a control in a pregnancy study. CDR3s include the opening cysteine and the closing phenylalanine or tryptophan. D genes are given only for firm matches. Where a row states a size, it is once, few, many or the class of an expanded clone; other rows omit it.

-	TRBD1	TRBV28	TRBJ1-1	CASRTFFRDRGQMEAFF	TGTGCCAGCCGTACTTTCTTCCGGGACAGGGGTCAGATGGAAGCTTTCTTT
-	TRBD1	TRBV6-1	TRBJ1-5	CASSERTGLTQPQHF	TGTGCCAGCAGTGAACGGACAGGGTTGACTCAGCCCCAGCATTTT
-	-	TRBV4-1	TRBJ2-2	CASSPGHLTGELFF	TGCGCCAGCAGCCCGGGACACCTCACCGGGGAGCTGTTTTTT
-	TRBD2	TRBV5-1	TRBJ2-2	CASSGGLASTGELFF	TGCGCCAGCAGCGGGGGACTAGCAAGCACCGGGGAGCTGTTTTTT
once	-	TRBV29-1	TRBJ2-7	CSVEGQGGEQYF	TGCAGCGTTGAGGGTCAGGGGGGCGAGCAGTACTTC
-	-	TRBV21-1	TRBJ2-2	CASSKTSGGDPNTGELFF	TGTGCCAGCAGCAAGACAAGTGGGGGGGACCCGAACACCGGGGAGCTGTTTTTT
-	-	TRBV28	TRBJ1-5	CASSLLRVGSNQPQHF	TGTGCCAGCAGTTTGCTCAGGGTAGGAAGCAATCAGCCCCAGCATTTT
-	-	TRBV5-1	TRBJ2-7	CASSLDRPPYEQYF	TGCGCCAGCAGCTTGGACAGGCCCCCCTACGAGCAGTACTTC
-	TRBD1	TRBV28	TRBJ1-4	CASSFDREGGEKLFF	TGTGCCAGCAGTTTCGACAGGGAAGGTGGTGAAAAACTGTTTTTT
-	-	TRBV28	TRBJ1-5	CASSSPEGGNQPQHF	TGTGCCAGCAGTTCCCCAGAGGGGGGGAATCAGCCCCAGCATTTT
-	-	TRBV2	TRBJ1-2	CASTTGRQYGYTF	TGTGCCAGCACCACTGGTAGACAGTATGGCTACACCTTC
-	-	TRBV28	TRBJ1-1	CASSLGTNTEAFF	TGTGCCAGCAGTTTAGGCACGAACACTGAAGCTTTCTTT
-	-	TRBV28	TRBJ2-7	CASSLTGTGGYEQYF	TGTGCCAGCAGTTTGACCGGGACTGGGGGCTACGAGCAGTACTTC
-	-	TRBV5-1	TRBJ2-5	CASSLDGGARETQYF	TGCGCCAGCAGCTTGGATGGCGGGGCGCGGGAGACCCAGTACTTC
-	-	TRBV4-1	TRBJ2-5	CASSKGGDRETQYF	TGCGCCAGCAGCAAGGGGGGGGATAGAGAGACCCAGTACTTC
-	TRBD1	TRBV2	TRBJ2-7	CASSPTGGPYEQYF	TGTGCCAGCAGTCCAACAGGGGGCCCTTACGAGCAGTACTTC
-	-	TRBV9	TRBJ2-1	CASSVTASAYNEQFF	TGTGCCAGCAGCGTGACGGCTAGTGCCTACAATGAGCAGTTCTTC
-	TRBD2	TRBV19	TRBJ2-7	CASSSFQASGIAYEQYF	TGTGCCAGTAGTAGCTTCCAGGCTAGCGGGATAGCCTACGAGCAGTACTTC
-	-	TRBV6-6	TRBJ1-5	CASSSWAGASNQPQHF	TGTGCCAGCAGTTCGTGGGCAGGGGCCTCGAATCAGCCCCAGCATTTT
-	-	TRBV12-5	TRBJ2-2	CASGLAQGSFTGELFF	TGTGCTAGTGGTTTGGCCCAGGGGAGTTTCACCGGGGAGCTGTTTTTT
-	-	TRBV15	TRBJ2-7	CATSRLSGGTYEQYF	TGTGCCACCAGCAGACTCTCCGGGGGTACCTACGAGCAGTACTTC
-	-	TRBV5-4	TRBJ2-4	CASSPDSFGNIQYF	TGTGCCAGCAGCCCAGACAGTTTCGGTAACATTCAGTACTTC
-	-	TRBV29-1	TRBJ1-1	CSVEVQPNTEAFF	TGCAGCGTTGAAGTACAGCCGAACACTGAAGCTTTCTTT
few	-	TRBV29-1	TRBJ1-5	CSVGWGEFQPQHF	TGCAGCGTTGGCTGGGGGGAATTTCAGCCCCAGCATTTT
-	-	TRBV6-1	TRBJ1-5	CASSEKTPVYTQPQHF	TGTGCCAGCAGTGAAAAAACTCCGGTCTATACTCAGCCCCAGCATTTT
few	TRBD1	TRBV6-5	TRBJ1-1	CASSYDRARTEAFF	TGTGCCAGCAGTTACGACAGGGCTAGGACTGAAGCTTTCTTT
-	-	TRBV13	TRBJ1-4	CASSRRGLDEKLFF	TGTGCCAGCAGCCGCCGAGGATTAGACGAAAAACTGTTTTTT
-	TRBD2	TRBV14	TRBJ2-1	CASSQVPSGSVNEQFF	TGTGCCAGCAGCCAAGTACCTAGCGGGAGTGTCAATGAGCAGTTCTTC
-	-	TRBV28	TRBJ1-5	CASSEPQGRNQPQHF	TGTGCCAGCAGTGAACCCCAGGGGCGCAATCAGCCCCAGCATTTT
-	-	TRBV28	TRBJ2-7	CASSSQGGPSYEQYF	TGTGCCAGCAGTTCACAGGGGGGGCCCTCCTACGAGCAGTACTTC
-	TRBD2	TRBV13	TRBJ2-1	CASSEETSGGSYNEQFF	TGTGCCAGCAGCGAGGAAACTAGCGGGGGGTCCTACAATGAGCAGTTCTTC
-	TRBD1	TRBV7-6	TRBJ1-2	CASSPGTGGAGGYTF	TGTGCCAGCAGCCCCGGGACAGGGGGCGCAGGTGGCTACACCTTC
-	-	TRBV5-1	TRBJ1-2	CASSLYGGGETDGYTF	TGCGCCAGCAGCTTGTATGGCGGCGGGGAAACGGATGGCTACACCTTC
-	TRBD2	TRBV18	TRBJ2-7	CASSPGLAGVSYEQYF	TGTGCCAGCTCACCCGGACTAGCGGGAGTCTCCTACGAGCAGTACTTC
-	-	TRBV29-1	TRBJ1-3	CSVLPSRAGNTIYF	TGCAGCGTTCTCCCGAGTCGGGCTGGAAACACCATATATTTT
-	TRBD1	TRBV9	TRBJ1-1	CASSARQGRQMNTEAFF	TGTGCCAGCAGCGCTCGACAGGGGAGACAAATGAACACTGAAGCTTTCTTT
-	-	TRBV19	TRBJ1-1	CASSILQGEAFF	TGTGCCAGTAGTATACTCCAGGGTGAAGCTTTCTTT
-	TRBD1	TRBV19	TRBJ2-5	CASGTAQVETQYF	TGTGCCAGCGGGACAGCCCAGGTGGAGACCCAGTACTTC
once	TRBD1	TRBV6-6	TRBJ2-1	CASSEGTGRLNEQFF	TGTGCCAGCAGTGAGGGGACAGGGAGGCTCAATGAGCAGTTCTTC
-	-	TRBV4-1	TRBJ1-3	CASSLIPAGGNTIYF	TGCGCCAGCAGCCTAATCCCCGCGGGCGGAAACACCATATATTTT
-	TRBD1	TRBV6-5	TRBJ2-7	CASRDRGATAEQYF	TGTGCCAGCAGGGACAGGGGGGCCACCGCCGAGCAGTACTTC
-	TRBD1	TRBV30	TRBJ1-5	CAWGQGRHQPQHF	TGTGCCTGGGGACAGGGGCGGCATCAGCCCCAGCATTTT
-	-	TRBV13	TRBJ1-2	CASSLRTRANYGYTF	TGTGCCAGCAGCTTAAGGACAAGGGCTAACTATGGCTACACCTTC
once	-	TRBV2	TRBJ2-5	CASRGLAGPETQYF	TGTGCCAGCAGAGGGCTGGCGGGACCAGAGACCCAGTACTTC
-	TRBD2	TRBV27	TRBJ2-5	CASKPGLVGETQYF	TGTGCCAGCAAACCGGGACTAGTTGGGGAGACCCAGTACTTC
-	TRBD2	TRBV9	TRBJ2-1	CASSVTSLAGGFPNEQFF	TGTGCCAGCAGCGTAACCTCTCTAGCGGGAGGGTTTCCAAATGAGCAGTTCTTC
-	TRBD1	TRBV28	TRBJ1-2	CASSLEIYQGVYGYTF	TGTGCCAGCAGTTTAGAGATCTACCAGGGGGTCTATGGCTACACCTTC
few	-	TRBV7-9	TRBJ1-3	CASRGLTSGNTIYF	TGTGCCAGCAGGGGACTGACTTCTGGAAACACCATATATTTT
-	-	TRBV6-5	TRBJ1-1	CASSLGGGGSTEAFF	TGTGCCAGCAGTTTGGGAGGGGGAGGGTCCACTGAAGCTTTCTTT
-	-	TRBV5-1	TRBJ2-7	CASSLVAGLIYEQYF	TGCGCCAGCAGCTTGGTCGCAGGCCTCATCTACGAGCAGTACTTC
-	TRBD1	TRBV30	TRBJ1-1	CAWSGRGGRNTEAFF	TGTGCCTGGAGTGGACGAGGGGGCCGGAACACTGAAGCTTTCTTT
-	TRBD1	TRBV7-6	TRBJ1-4	CASSLSSQGINEKLFF	TGTGCCAGCAGCTTATCCTCACAGGGGATTAATGAAAAACTGTTTTTT